This T cell receptor (beta chain) was retrieved from a study of CD8+CD57+ T cells in acquired aplastic anemia. Study as a whole: Isolated CD4+ and CD8+ cells, once sorted, yielded DNA averaging about 3.2 ug. Overall study findings and caveats: There were roughly 28 CD8+ CDR3 sequences that occurred in both patients and controls. Patients and controls had CD8+ Simpson's diversity values that were not significantly distinct.

Points on this clonotype: Antigen unknown.

The TCR beta profiling, which covered VDJ combination and CDR3 sequence, was carried out using genomic DNA as the template. Via MiXCR, TCRdb re-called the reads, giving one row per CDR3 protein. In the table there are approximately 380,000 distinct CDR3 sequences, 65% to 75% of which are singletons. V gave up 7 bases and J gave up 12 bases, with 21 bases separating them. Germline V lookup: CDR1 SGDLS, CDR2 YYNGEE. This CDR3 is 13 amino acids long. The receptor was derived from a human donor in good health, serving as a control. The chain recombines TRBV9 with TRBJ2-3, with D unresolved. Sequencing input: sorted CD4+, CD8+, or CD8+CD57+ T cells (not recorded which) from PBMCs. The CDR3 is CASGLSGNTTQYF. In nucleotides, the CDR3 is TGTGCCAGCGGCTTATCTGGCAACACCACACAGTATTTT.